One TCR beta chain is described in this entry. Its antigen is currently not known. Base quality data are lacking; no much larger clone is found one base away. This sample is drawn from a study of cytomegalovirus exposure and HLA in healthy donors (TCRdb year 2017). About the full investigation: An earlier analysis of more than 550 of the donors reported roughly 300 Gb of sequence data and 117 million unique TCR beta sequences obtained from about 200 million T cells. Roughly 300 gigabases of sequencing data and around 88 million unique TCR sequences made up an early release that covered approximately 700 HLA-typed donors. Of the 350 to 450 genotyped donors, less than 85% were placed in the genetic ancestry cluster associated with self-reported Caucasian donors. The aim of the study was to test whether cataloging public T cell receptors could identify signatures of past pathogen exposure. The study profiled the T cell repertoires of under 700 subjects by immunosequencing and related them to cytomegalovirus serostatus. Besides the first cohort of approximately 670 subjects, a separate validation cohort made up of 120 different subjects was used. To predict cytomegalovirus infection status, the study combined high-throughput TCR immunosequencing, statistical association of individual TCRs with disease status, and machine learning. A later analysis re-analyzed previously published TCR beta repertoires from roughly 600 donors and added high-resolution HLA genotyping to study TCR occurrence patterns. The later analysis used no new phenotypic data to find candidate immune exposures, relying instead on TCR beta sequences and their occurrence across donors. In an earlier analysis of a few hundred of the donors, high-throughput TCR beta sequencing was used to judge whether each TCR beta V gene segment behaved as functional or pseudogenic. Donor age, sex, ethnicity and CMV serostatus were collected together with the repertoire data. A later genetic analysis took genome-wide SNP genotypes for about 65% of the 666 donors and used that subset as a discovery cohort. Every discovery cohort repertoire had been produced on one sequencing platform. Class I and class II HLA loci were covered by the typing at four-digit resolution. Typing coverage varied by locus: about 620-630 donors for A, B, C, DRB1 and DQB1; roughly 500 for DQA1; over 600 for DPA1; approximately 490 for DPB1. Roughly five DR-DQ haplotypes were treated as single units for association and clustering because of strong linkage in the cohort. Among about 400 genotyped donors of the cohort, an average of roughly 230,000 unique TCR beta nucleotide sequences was sequenced per donor, of which 15% to 20% were non-productive.

CDR1 SGHAT and CDR2 FQNNGV are derived from the germline V gene. The CDR3 runs 18 residues from the cysteine to the phenylalanine. Only the CDR3 part of the read is kept: 54 bases, read in frame from the first base. The V end gives up 0 bases and the J end 4 bases, leaving 12 bases in the junction not matched to a gene. The cohort consisted of hundreds of healthy bone marrow donors. At the time of sampling, all cohort members were nominally healthy, though unrecorded immune exposures were likely present. The donor was CMV seropositive and was included in the group of 250 to 300 seropositive cohort members. Every donor gave a peripheral blood sample, and the peripheral blood mononuclear cells from that sample were used for TCR beta sequencing. Genomic DNA extraction from the blood cell samples was performed with the Qiagen DNeasy Blood Extraction Kit. What the authors observed across the whole study: Broadly in line with IMGT annotations, most TCR beta V segments showed up in productive rearrangements about 90% or about 30% of the time in an earlier analysis of around 600 of the donors. Most TCR sequences were seen in very few donors, while some public TCRs were found in many individuals. A later genetic analysis reported fewer N-insertions in productive TCRs among donors in an Asian-associated ancestry cluster than the roughly 620-donor mean. Cytomegalovirus status was reported to be diagnosed by the classifier with high specificity and sensitivity in both the original and validation cohorts. The only immune exposure information available for the cohort was CMV serostatus. A later analysis found that HLA-associated TCR beta chains were more clonally expanded and had lower generation probabilities than equally common non-associated chains. Because HLA typing was unavailable for some donors at each locus, only the typed subset was used in association tests. According to a later analysis, parvovirus B19, influenza, CMV and Epstein-Barr virus appeared linked to several top co-occurrence clusters. According to the authors, the approach could potentially be generalized to other disease states and immunological phenotypes. Correlated functional status among segregating V segments might reflect linkage disequilibrium, but an unknown experimental factor could not be ruled out. Specific HLA alleles were associated with roughly 16,000 TCR beta sequences at a false discovery rate of 0.05 in a later analysis. The sequencing pipeline was judged likely to have produced a cluster of highly shared sequence variants as a technical artifact. In a later analysis, the rate of TCR association differed among HLA loci, with DRB1 alleles having the most associated TCRs and HLA-C alleles having the fewest. Only TCR beta chains were sequenced in this cohort, and the absence of alpha or paired-chain data limited detectable features. Assigning TCR associations to individual alleles was difficult when HLA alleles, especially DR and DQ, strongly co-occurred. Because counts were too low, more than 15 rarely observed V segments, including chromosome 9 orphons, were left out of the earlier analysis of about 620 of the donors. Sequencing depth was assumed to be roughly uniform across donors in the presence/absence analyses, though that assumption may not hold. In a later genetic analysis, a missense DCLRE1C variant was associated with V-gene and J-gene trimming of TCR beta chains, and the association was replicated in an independent cohort. In vitro tests confirmed that a few of the cytomegalovirus-associated TCR beta chains recognize cytomegalovirus antigens. According to a later analysis, most CMV-associated TCR beta chains appeared to be HLA-restricted, and the HLA associations seemed to be driven largely by CMV exposure. In the study, around 160 TCR beta chains were listed as associated with cytomegalovirus. A further reported finding was that TCR beta sequences accurately predicted the HLA-A and HLA-B alleles for most subjects in the first cohort. Some IMGT-functional V segments, including TRBV6-2 and TRBV6-3, could not be distinguished by the 87-base-pair reads and were therefore excluded.

The library relied on the immunoSEQ multiplex PCR assay. The multiplex PCR relied on a mix of 60 forward primers for TCR Vbeta segments and 13 reverse primers for TCR Jbeta segments. A multiplex PCR assay on genomic DNA amplified the CDR3 region of rearranged TCR beta genes. The amplified TCR beta libraries were sequenced on the Illumina HiSeq System as 87-base-pair reads. The published analysis was carried out like this. Across the 670 or so repertoires, a later analysis counted some 80 million unique TCR beta chains, 9 million to 14 million of which were shared by at least two donors. Raw reads were error-corrected and collapsed into unique sequences with a nearest-neighbor algorithm that merged closely related sequences to remove PCR and sequencing errors. Alignment of CDR3 sequences to IMGT reference sequences was used to assign V, D and J gene segments. For a sequence to be retained, a match of at least six nucleotides was required to both a V gene segment and a J gene segment. A rearrangement counted as productive if the CDR3 had no stop codons and remained in frame with V and J, and every other rearrangement counted as non-productive. CDR3 was defined by IMGT convention, running from the second conserved V-encoded cysteine to the conserved J-encoded phenylalanine. In an earlier analysis of 500 to 650 of the donors, sequences lacking an unambiguous match to a single V gene segment were excluded. In an earlier analysis of 450 to 700 of the donors, V segments were called functional above 56.7% productive rearrangements and were called segregating when the between-donor standard deviation exceeded 5%. To diagnose cytomegalovirus status from the catalog of TCR beta chain sequences, a statistical classification framework was built. V and J gene assignment, in a later analysis, came from comparing TCR nucleotide sequences with IMGT/GENE-DB human TR gene sequences. A later analysis assigned CDR3 sequences and most-parsimonious VDJ recombination scenarios with the TCRdist pipeline. A later analysis defined each TCR beta chain by its CDR3 amino acid sequence plus V-gene family, and excluded reads lacking a unique V-gene family. As a way to deal with suspected cross-contamination and a sequencing artifact, a later analysis dropped roughly 620 nucleotide sequences that were highly shared and had low generation probability. In a later analysis, a clonal expansion index was calculated for each public chain from normalized within-repertoire ranks of inferred template counts. Generation probabilities in a later analysis came from a VDJ recombination model fitted to out-of-frame rearrangements, and those results were checked against IGoR. In a later analysis, hypergeometric tests were used to score TCR-TCR, TCR-HLA and TCR-CMV co-occurrence, with a repertoire-size bias correction applied to TCR pairs. False discovery rates were estimated in a later analysis by permuting HLA or CMV assignments 20 times. A later analysis grouped co-occurring TCRs with DBSCAN, adding TCRdist sequence similarity when clustering within HLA-allele-positive subsets. For co-occurrence clustering, repertoires with fewer than 30,000 or more than 120,000 public chains were excluded, along with roughly 5 repertoires with anomalous nucleotide sharing. This is the immuneACCESS table as TCRdb keeps it, with only in-frame sequences that have V and J called. A part of the clones is gone; compared with another copy, unresolved V genes explain less than half, and the rest is unexplained. V and J calls and clone size are those listed in that table; D and trimming were worked out from the DNA. The sample table records almost 200,000 clones; about 76% of these occur just once. The top ten clones comprise 0.35% to 0.5% of the sample.

The chain links TRBV11-2 with TRBJ2-5; the central 9 bases match TRBD1. Specimen: PBMCs. This TCR was recovered from a male donor in good health and CMV-seropositive. The sequenced DNA: TGTGCCAGCAGCTTAGATAGCCCCGGGACAGGGAAAAGAGAGACCCAGTACTTC. Translation gives CASSLDSPGTGKRETQYF.